This TCR beta chain originates from a study of Ad26.COV2.S vaccination and SARS-CoV-2 variants. Study overall: As a participant in COV1001, the donor was in the Ad26.COV2.S trial arm.

Treatment defined: around 19 received Ad26.COV2.S at low or high dose, single or two shots; several received placebo; per-sample allocation not given. Day 63 following the first vaccine or placebo injection was when the samples were taken. Study results and limitations: Reportedly, after vaccination the spike-specific CD8+ and CD4+ T cell responses displayed substantial breadth. For non-spike TCRs, breadth in vaccine recipients resembled that in placebo recipients.

Only in-frame clones appear in the TCRdb table, and some are missing; sequencing was by immunoSEQ multiplex PCR. Here the sample spans around 250,000 clones, around nine tenths being singletons. As for this clone: The antigen is not known.

This TCR derives from a person between 18 and 65 years old who received the Ad26.COV2.S COVID-19 vaccine or a placebo. This material consisted of peripheral blood, taken in a trial of Ad26.COV2.S vaccine versus placebo.

The chain's CDR3 is CASSSTQRDPQETQYF. Here the CDR3 DNA reads TGTGCCAGCAGCTCCACCCAACGGGACCCCCAAGAGACCCAGTACTTC. V is TRBV7-9 and J is TRBJ2-5; D could derive from TRBD1 or TRBD2 (5 bases each). The germline gives CDR1 SEHNR, CDR2 FQNEAQ (reference sequence). V was shortened by 4 bases and J by 1 base, with 16 bases between the two germline ends. The CDR3 covers 16 residues.